The source of this T cell receptor beta chain is a study of T cells after yellow fever vaccination. In its sample, this clonotype was seen a few times. Germline V gene data show CDR1 as SGHNT and CDR2 as YYREEE (reference sequence). The J segment lost 5 bases and the V segment lost 4 bases, leaving 9 bases of the junction unmatched. The CDR3 is 15 amino acids. A single record per CDR3 protein comes from TCRdb applying MiXCR to the 5' RACE reads. The sample carries approximately 140,000 distinct CDR3 sequences, around 7.7% recorded once. The TCR sequence derives from a man younger than 40 who received the YFV17D yellow fever vaccine. The chain uses TRBV5-4 and TRBJ2-3, with 8 bases aligning to TRBD2. The sample consisted of CD4+ T cells sorted from PBMCs, taken 5 days after the yellow fever booster vaccination. As DNA, the CDR3 is TGTGCCAGCAGCAGCTCGGGGCTAGCGGGAGATACGCAGTATTTT. Amino acid sequence: CASSSSGLAGDTQYF.